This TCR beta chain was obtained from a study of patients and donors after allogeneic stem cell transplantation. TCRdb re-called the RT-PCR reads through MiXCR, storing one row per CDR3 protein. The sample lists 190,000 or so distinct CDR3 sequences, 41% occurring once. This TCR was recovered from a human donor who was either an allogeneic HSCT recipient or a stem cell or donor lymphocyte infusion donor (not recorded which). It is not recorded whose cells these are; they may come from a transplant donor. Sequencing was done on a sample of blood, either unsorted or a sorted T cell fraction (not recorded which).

The CDR3 DNA sequence: TGTGCCAGCAGTTCGAACAGGGGGCTGTCTGAAGCTTTCTTT. It codes for CASSSNRGLSEAFF. V and J are TRBV7-8 and TRBJ1-1; 9 positions agree with TRBD1. Germline assignment: CDR1 SGHVS and CDR2 FQNEAQ. The CDR3 extends over 14 amino acids. V dropped 6 bases and J dropped 6; count of bases not matched to a gene: 8.